Sequencing of this TCR beta chain was carried out in a study of blood T cells in healthy people across ages. Trimming left V 1 base short and J 5 bases short, with 13 bases between. The CDR3 is 15 residues long. Germline CDR1 reads PRHDT; CDR2 reads FYEKMQ (reference sequence). Findings of the study overall: As age increased, TCR beta diversity per million T cells fell in a roughly linear fashion. CMV status of donors was not determined, possibly confounding expanded clonotype changes. Researchers said unsorted PBMCs prevented a conclusive naive versus antigen-experienced comparison.

This clonotype was counted between two and nine times. Its specificity is unknown. PCR was performed a second time for about 6 to 12 cycles using a sample-barcoded 5' primer and a J-beta primer mix. Every cDNA molecule carried a tag from a template-switch adaptor bearing 12 random nucleotides. TCRdb redid the calling of the 5' RACE reads with MiXCR, one entry per CDR3 protein. The table shows about 680,000 distinct CDR3 sequences, with around 49% occurring only once. V usage is TRBV13 and J usage is TRBJ2-3, with D uncertain. This TCR came from a woman between 55 and 75 years old in good health. Input material: blood. The chain's CDR3 is CASSLDEARVDTQYF. CDR3 nucleotides: TGTGCCAGCAGCTTAGATGAGGCAAGGGTAGATACGCAGTATTTT.